This TCR beta chain was sequenced for a study of T cell clonotyping in hematopoietic cell transplantation. Profiling relied on immunoSEQ multiplex PCR, and the TCRdb table lists in-frame clones only, not all of them. The profile covers about 19,000 clones, with around 77% appearing a single time and less than 20% taken by the ten largest. The CDR3 is made up of 14 amino acids. Germline CDR1 GTSNPN, CDR2 SVGIG (reference sequence). The V segment lost 1 base and the J segment 4 bases; nucleotides outside the gene matches: 5. Time point meaning: recipient sample about 28 days before transplant, after cytoreduction.

The chain employs TRBV30 and TRBJ1-1, with TRBD1 matching 8 bases. The source of this sequence is a man aged 55 to 70 with acute myeloid leukemia. Some clones in this sample may be carry-over from other donors' samples. The input for sequencing was peripheral blood mononuclear cells, taken before stem cell transplant. CDR3 amino acids: CAWSARQGSTEAFF. CDR3 DNA sequence: TGTGCCTGGAGTGCTCGACAGGGGAGCACTGAAGCTTTCTTT.